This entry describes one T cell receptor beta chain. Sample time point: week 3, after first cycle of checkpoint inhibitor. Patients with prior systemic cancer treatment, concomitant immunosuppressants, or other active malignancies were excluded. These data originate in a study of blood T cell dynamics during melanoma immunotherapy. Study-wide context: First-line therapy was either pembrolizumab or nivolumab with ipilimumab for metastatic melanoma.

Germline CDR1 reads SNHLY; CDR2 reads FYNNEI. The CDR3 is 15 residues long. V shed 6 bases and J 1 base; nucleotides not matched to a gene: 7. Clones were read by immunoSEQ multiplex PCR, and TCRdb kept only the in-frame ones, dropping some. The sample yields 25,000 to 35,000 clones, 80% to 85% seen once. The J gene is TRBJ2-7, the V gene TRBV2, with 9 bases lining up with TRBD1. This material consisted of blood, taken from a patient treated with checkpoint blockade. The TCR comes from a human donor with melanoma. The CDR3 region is CASRLAGQGSYEQYF. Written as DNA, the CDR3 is TGTGCCAGCAGGCTGGCGGGACAGGGTTCCTACGAGCAGTACTTC.